These T cell receptor beta chains were read from a single sample in a study of persistence of HIV-infected CD4 T cells. Sequencing was performed with immunoSEQ multiplex PCR; in TCRdb, only in-frame clones are kept and a portion is missing. The data contain around 40,000 clones, around 90% of them singletons. These receptors have no identified antigens. The source material was CD4+ T cells sorted from PBMCs after roughly 18-hour stimulation, sampled from a patient who received antiretroviral therapy. These receptor sequences come from an adult man with HIV who was CMV-seropositive. Each CDR3 is given with its conserved first and last residue. Fields, in order: V gene, clone size, D gene, J gene, CDR3 DNA, CDR3 protein. D genes are given only for firm matches. Size values are once, few and many counts, or a class for expanded clones, and some rows have none.

TRBV28	-	-	TRBJ1-5	TGTGCCAGCACTCGAGCAGGGGATAGCAATCAGCCCCAGCATTTT	CASTRAGDSNQPQHF
TRBV4-2	-	TRBD1	TRBJ2-2	TGTGCCAGCAGCCAGGGACAGGGTGGGACCGGGGAGCTGTTTTTT	CASSQGQGGTGELFF
TRBV28	-	TRBD1	TRBJ2-5	TGTGCCAGCAGTTCCCCCAGGGGGGAGACCCAGTACTTC	CASSSPRGETQYF
TRBV6-5	-	TRBD1	TRBJ2-7	TGTGCCAGCAAGAACGACAGGGTCCCCTACGAGCAGTACTTC	CASKNDRVPYEQYF
TRBV29-1	-	-	TRBJ1-3	TGCAGCGTGGCTGTTTCTGCCTCTGGAAACACCATATATTTT	CSVAVSASGNTIYF
TRBV6-5	once	-	TRBJ2-2	TGTGCCAGCAGTTATGTAGGCGGGGAGCTGTTTTTT	CASSYVGGELFF
TRBV6-2/TRBV6-3	few	-	TRBJ1-6	TGTGCCAGCAGTTCGGCGGGGGAATCACCCCTCCACTTT	CASSSAGESPLHF
TRBV4-1	-	TRBD1	TRBJ1-2	TGCGCCAGCAGCCAAGAAGGACAGGCTAACTATGGCTACACCTTC	CASSQEGQANYGYTF
TRBV25-1	-	-	TRBJ1-2	TGTGCCAGCAGTGAGGGGGTGGGGGGCTACACCTTC	CASSEGVGGYTF
TRBV18	-	-	TRBJ1-2	TGTGCCAGCTCCCCCGGGCCAGACTATGGCTACACCTTC	CASSPGPDYGYTF
TRBV20-1	-	-	TRBJ2-1	TGCAGTGCTAGATTCGGGGAGCAGTTCTTC	CSARFGEQFF
TRBV19	-	-	TRBJ1-5	TGTGCCAGTAAGAAGGGGAGTCAGCCCCAGCATTTT	CASKKGSQPQHF
TRBV7-9	once	-	TRBJ1-2	TGTGCCAGCAGCCCCGGGGCTACAGGGAGTCTGCATGGCTACACCTTC	CASSPGATGSLHGYTF
TRBV3-1/TRBV3-2	-	TRBD1	TRBJ1-4	TGTGCCAGCAGCCAAGATAGAGGACAGGGAAGAAAACTGTTTTTT	CASSQDRGQGRKLFF
TRBV28	-	-	TRBJ1-1	TGTGCCAGCAGTTTAGGCGGGGGCGCTGAAGCTTTCTTT	CASSLGGGAEAFF
TRBV16	-	-	TRBJ1-5	TGTGCCAGCAGCCAAGCCAGCCGAAATCAGCCCCAGCATTTT	CASSQASRNQPQHF
TRBV12-3/TRBV12-4	-	-	TRBJ2-2	TGTGCCAGCAGTTTTAACACCGGGGAGCTGTTTTTT	CASSFNTGELFF
TRBV5-8	-	-	TRBJ1-1	TGTGCCAGCAGCTCCCCCGGGACACCGAACACTGAAGCTTTCTTT	CASSSPGTPNTEAFF
TRBV6-1	once	-	TRBJ1-2	TGTGCCAGCAGTGAAGGGGGCTTTTATGGCTACACCTTC	CASSEGGFYGYTF
TRBV6-5	few	TRBD1	TRBJ1-1	TGTGCCAGCAGCTCGTCAACAGGGGGGACTGAAGCTTTCTTT	CASSSSTGGTEAFF
TRBV5-5	-	-	TRBJ2-7	TGTGCCAGCAGCCCGGCGGGTAGTCCCTACGAGCAGTACTTC	CASSPAGSPYEQYF
TRBV19	-	-	TRBJ2-5	TGTGCCAGTACCAGGGACGGGGCCCAGGCGACCCAGTACTTC	CASTRDGAQATQYF
TRBV5-1	-	-	TRBJ2-1	TGCGCCAGCAAGCTTGAACACGGACCCTACAATGAGCAGTTCTTC	CASKLEHGPYNEQFF
TRBV24-1	-	-	TRBJ2-2	TGTGCCACCAGTGAACAGTTGACCGGGGAGCTGTTTTTT	CATSEQLTGELFF